These 32 T cell receptor beta chains share one sample of origin, sequenced in a study of glioma-infiltrating T cells after dendritic cell vaccination. Assay used: immunoSEQ multiplex PCR; TCRdb lists only in-frame clones, some missing. Here the sample spans roughly 100,000 clones, nearly 90% being singletons. Regarding time point: after dendritic cell vaccination, including at tumor progression/relapse. The source was blood, collected after dendritic cell vaccination. The origin of the receptors is a human donor with glioblastoma.

V usage is TRBV9 and J usage is TRBJ2-1; D perhaps matches TRBD2 (5 bases). Germline V gene sequence: CDR1 SGDLS, CDR2 YYNGEE. V lost 0 bases and J 8 bases, leaving 12 bases between the germline ends. The CDR3 is 14 amino acids. Here the CDR3 reads CASSVGPSSDEQFF. The CDR3 region has the DNA TGTGCCAGCAGCGTAGGACCTAGCAGCGATGAGCAGTTCTTC. Variable domain in full (rest from reference TRBV9 and TRBJ2-1): DSGVTQTPKHLITATGQRVTLRCSPRSGDLSVYWYQQSLDQGLQFLIQYYNGEERAKGNILERFSAQQFPDLHSELNLSSLELGDSALYFCASSVGPSSDEQFFGPGTRLTVL.

The chain recombines TRBV30 with TRBJ1-5; D gene uncertain. Germline assignment: CDR1 GTSNPN and CDR2 SVGIG (reference sequence). V was trimmed by 0 bases and J by 0 bases, leaving 9 bases between them. The CDR3 sequence is 15 residues long. The CDR3 is CAWSVPRFSNQPQHF. CDR3 DNA sequence: TGTGCCTGGAGTGTTCCTCGGTTTAGCAATCAGCCCCAGCATTTT.

DNA for the CDR3: TGTGCCAGCAGCGTAGTCAGGGGACAGCTAAGCTCCTACGAGCAGTACTTC. The encoded protein is CASSVVRGQLSSYEQYF. The V gene is TRBV9, the J gene TRBJ2-7; 7 positions match TRBD1. The CDR3 length is 17 residues. Trimming took 0 bases from V and 0 from J; bases not matched to a gene: 9. The germline CDR1 and CDR2 sequences are SGDLS and YYNGEE.

The chain carries TRBV7-2 and TRBJ1-5; the D is unclear. CDR3 length equals 15 residues. V gave up 1 base and J gave up 3 bases, with 10 bases separating them. CDR1 is SGHTA and CDR2 is FQGNSA in the germline V gene. CDR3 nucleotide sequence: TGTGCCAGCAGCTTAGGGGCGGGCTACAATCAGCCCCAGCATTTT. Its protein product is CASSLGAGYNQPQHF.

This chain connects TRBV9 to TRBJ2-5, with D perhaps matching TRBD2 (6 bases). V was clipped by 4 bases and J by 11 bases, with 15 bases between them. The CDR3 spans 12 residues. Per the germline V gene, CDR1 is SGDLS and CDR2 is YYNGEE. Written as DNA, the CDR3 is TGTGCCAGCAGCAGAGGGGATCGGGAGCAGTACTTC. It codes for CASSRGDREQYF.

This chain joins TRBV5-1 and TRBJ2-2; D is possibly TRBD2 (6 bases). This CDR3 has 16 amino acids. The germline CDR1 and CDR2 sequences are SGHRS and YFSETQ. Trimming shortened V by 1 base and J by 0 bases, and 10 bases separated the two germline ends. DNA for the CDR3: TGCGCCAGCAGCTTGAATAGCGGAGCGAACACCGGGGAGCTGTTTTTT. Protein sequence: CASSLNSGANTGELFF. Filled out from reference TRBV5-1 and TRBJ2-2, the complete variable domain reads KAGVTQTPRYLIKTRGQQVTLSCSPISGHRSVSWYQQTPGQGLQFLFEYFSETQRNKGNFPGRFSGRQFSNSRSEMNVSTLELGDSALYLCASSLNSGANTGELFFGEGSRLTVL.

This chain uses TRBV6-1 with TRBJ1-2; TRBD1 agrees at 9 bases. Germline CDR1 is MNHNS and CDR2 is SASEGT. The ends lost 6 bases at V and 8 bases at J; junction bases unmatched: 10. The CDR3 runs 14 residues. The CDR3 nucleotides are TGTGCCAGCAGAAGGGGGGACAGGGACGGAGGCTACACCTTC. Encoded protein: CASRRGDRDGGYTF.

This chain connects TRBV7-8 to TRBJ2-2; 9 nucleotides align to TRBD2. Trimming at V came to 3 bases and at J to 0 bases, leaving 2 bases not matched to a gene. The CDR3 length is 16 residues. In germline, CDR1 is SGHVS, CDR2 FQNEAQ. The CDR3, as DNA: TGTGCCAGCAGCTTGGGACTAGCAGCGAACACCGGGGAGCTGTTTTTT. It is translated as CASSLGLAANTGELFF.

The rearrangement joins TRBV13 to TRBJ1-3, with TRBD1 as a possible D gene (6 bases). This CDR3 is 18 amino acids long. V was pared by 7 bases and J by 0 bases, with 22 bases between. Germline CDR1 is PRHDT and CDR2 is FYEKMQ (reference sequence). The CDR3 region is CASISPGPGHNSGNTIYF. The CDR3 DNA reads as TGTGCCAGCATCTCTCCGGGGCCGGGACACAACTCTGGAAACACCATATATTTT. Filled out from reference TRBV13 and TRBJ1-3, the complete variable domain reads AAGVIQSPRHLIKEKRETATLKCYPIPRHDTVYWYQQGPGQDPQFLISFYEKMQSDKGSIPDRFSAQQFSDYHSELNMSSLELGDSALYFCASISPGPGHNSGNTIYFGEGSWLTVV.

This chain connects TRBV10-1 to TRBJ2-2; tentatively, D is TRBD2 (5 bases). Trimming left V 3 bases short and J 9 bases short, with 11 bases between. CDR3 length: 13 amino acids. CDR1 and CDR2 (germline): WNHNN, SYGVQD (reference sequence). CDR3 sequence (DNA): TGCGCCAGCAGTGAAACCGTCGGGAGGGAGCTGTTTTTT. This gives the protein CASSETVGRELFF.

V is TRBV11-3 and J is TRBJ2-2, with 9 bases aligning to TRBD2. This CDR3 comprises 15 residues. Losses at the gene ends were 1 base for V and 4 bases for J; bases not matched to a gene: 1. The germline V gene encodes CDR1 SGHNT and CDR2 YENEEA. CDR3 nucleotides: TGTGCCAGCAGCTTAGGCGGGAGGGCCACCGGGGAGCTGTTTTTT. It yields the protein CASSLGGRATGELFF.

This rearrangement joins TRBV14 to TRBJ2-2; TRBD2 is a possible D gene (5 bases). The CDR3 has 16 amino acids. Germline CDR1 and CDR2: SGHDN and FVKESK. The V end was cut by 3 bases, the J end by 1 base, with 12 bases between. CDR3 DNA: TGTGCCAGCAGCCACGAGGGCAGGTTGAACACCGGGGAGCTGTTTTTT. This gives the protein CASSHEGRLNTGELFF.

The chain recombines TRBV2 with TRBJ1-5; possible D gene TRBD1, 6 bases. The germline V gene encodes CDR1 SNHLY and CDR2 FYNNEI. V lost 4 bases to trimming and J lost 4 bases, with 11 bases between them. The CDR3 sequence is 14 residues long. In DNA form, the CDR3 reads TGTGCCAGCAGTGGTGACAGGTGGAATCAGCCCCAGCATTTT. Amino acids: CASSGDRWNQPQHF.

The chain employs TRBV14 and TRBJ2-5, with D tentatively TRBD1 (6 bases). Trimming left V 4 bases short and J 1 base short, with 13 bases between. This CDR3 comprises 15 residues. Germline lookup yields CDR1 SGHDN and CDR2 FVKESK. CDR3: CASSRGEGGQETQYF. The CDR3, as DNA: TGTGCCAGCAGCCGAGGGGAAGGGGGCCAAGAGACCCAGTACTTC.

The V gene is TRBV7-9, the J gene TRBJ2-2; 8 bases are shared with TRBD2. From germline, CDR1 is SEHNR and CDR2 FQNEAQ (reference sequence). V lost 5 bases, J lost 5 bases, and 10 bases stayed unmatched. This CDR3 region has 16 residues. This CDR3 reads CASSGGLAGYTGELFF. The CDR3 coding sequence is TGTGCCAGCAGCGGCGGGCTAGCGGGTTATACCGGGGAGCTGTTTTTT.

The J gene is TRBJ2-3, the V gene TRBV18; 7 bases line up with TRBD1. CDR3 length: 15 residues. Trimming removed 3 bases from V and 3 bases from J; junction bases left unmatched: 6. Germline V gives CDR1 KGHSH, CDR2 LQKENI. Here the CDR3 DNA reads TGTGCCAGCTCACCGGGACAGCTAAGGACAGATACGCAGTATTTT. It translates to CASSPGQLRTDTQYF.

The chain employs TRBV7-9 and TRBJ1-6, with D possibly TRBD1 on 5 matching bases. The length of the CDR3 is 12 residues. Per the germline V gene, CDR1 is SEHNR and CDR2 is FQNEAQ (reference sequence). V dropped 6 bases and J dropped 11 bases, with 11 bases sitting between them. The CDR3 loop reads CASSLRVAPLHF. The CDR3 DNA follows: TGTGCCAGCAGTCTCAGGGTGGCACCCCTCCACTTT.

The rearrangement links TRBV6-5 to TRBJ1-2; 9 nucleotides match TRBD1. Germline CDR1 reads MNHEY; CDR2 reads SVGAGI. Trimming took 5 bases from V and 2 from J; bases not matched to a gene: 6. This CDR3 contains 15 residues. This CDR3 reads CASSNRQGGNYGYTF. For the CDR3, the DNA is TGTGCCAGCAGTAATCGACAGGGGGGGAACTATGGCTACACCTTC.

The chain combines TRBV10-1 with TRBJ2-2; the D is unclear. This CDR3 is built from 14 residues. The V gene lost 2 bases and the J gene lost 4 bases, with 8 bases spanning the gap. Germline CDR1 is WNHNN and CDR2 is SYGVQD (reference sequence). The CDR3 here is CASSETRSTGELFF. In nucleotides, the CDR3 is TGCGCCAGCAGTGAGACCAGAAGCACCGGGGAGCTGTTTTTT.

The count of this clone is one. V usage is TRBV19 and J usage is TRBJ2-5, with D perhaps TRBD1 (5 bases). There are 13 residues in the CDR3. Germline V lookup: CDR1 LNHDA, CDR2 SQIVND (reference sequence). V lost 4 bases and J 1 base, leaving 7 bases between the germline ends. The DNA for the CDR3 is TGTGCCAGTAGTACGACAGTCCAAGAGACCCAGTACTTC. The encoded protein is CASSTTVQETQYF. Drawing the rest from reference TRBV19 and TRBJ2-5, the complete variable domain is DGGITQSPKYLFRKEGQNVTLSCEQNLNHDAMYWYRQDPGQGLRLIYYSQIVNDFQKGDIAEGYSVSREKKESFPLTVTSAQKNPTAFYLCASSTTVQETQYFGPGTRLLVL.

The chain links TRBV19 to TRBJ2-1; 11 bases are shared with TRBD2. This CDR3 has 15 residues. V lost 6 bases to trimming and J lost 6 bases; unmatched junction nucleotides: 7. CDR1 is LNHDA, CDR2 SQIVND, per germline (reference sequence). In DNA, the CDR3 is TGTGCCAGTAGCGGGCTAGCGGGAGGTATCAATGAGCAGTTCTTC. This gives the protein CASSGLAGGINEQFF.

As regards this clone: The same CDR3 arises from other DNA sequences in this sample as well. The chain uses TRBV25-1 and TRBJ2-3; 11 bases map to TRBD2. The CDR3 runs to 16 residues. The germline V gene encodes CDR1 MGHDK and CDR2 SYGVNS. V gave up 6 bases and J gave up 6 bases; unmatched junction bases: 11. CDR3 bases: TGTGCCAGCAGCCCGACCACTAGCGGGGGCAAGGATACGCAGTATTTT. It is translated as CASSPTTSGGKDTQYF.

The CDR3 spells CASSPPGGNSPLHF. CDR3 nucleotides: TGCGCCAGCAGCCCACCGGGGGGTAATTCACCCCTCCACTTT. V and J are TRBV5-1 and TRBJ1-6; TRBD1 is a possible D gene (5 bases). The germline V gene has CDR1 SGHRS and CDR2 YFSETQ. Between the trimmed V and J ends, which lost 4 bases and 6 bases, there was a span of 11 bases. This CDR3 has 14 residues.

As DNA, the CDR3 is TGCGCCAGCAGCTGGGGGGGTGAAGGCACTGAAGCTTTCTTT. Encoded protein: CASSWGGEGTEAFF. The V and J genes are TRBV5-1 and TRBJ1-1; tentatively, D is TRBD1 (5 bases). V dropped 3 bases and J dropped 4 bases, with 13 bases sitting between them. Germline assignment: CDR1 SGHRS and CDR2 YFSETQ. The CDR3 totals 14 residues.

The rearrangement links TRBV11-3 to TRBJ2-3; TRBD1 matches 12 bases. The J segment lost 2 bases and the V segment lost 4 bases, leaving 1 base of the junction unmatched. The CDR3 extends over 15 amino acids. Germline V lookup: CDR1 SGHNT, CDR2 YENEEA. The DNA for the CDR3 is TGTGCCAGCAGCTGGGACAGGGGGCCCACAGATACGCAGTATTTT. Translating it yields CASSWDRGPTDTQYF.

CDR3 loop: CASSPRGAEVGEAFF. The CDR3 DNA reads as TGTGCCAGCAGCCCCAGGGGGGCAGAGGTGGGAGAAGCTTTCTTT. The rearrangement links TRBV5-6 to TRBJ1-1; TRBD1 matches at 7 bases. J lost 8 bases, V lost 4 bases, and 14 bases had no gene match. The length of the CDR3 is 15 residues. CDR1 and CDR2 from the germline V gene are SGHDT and YYEEEE. Complete variable domain (other parts from reference TRBV5-6 and TRBJ1-1): DAGVTQSPTHLIKTRGQQVTLRCSPKSGHDTVSWYQQALGQGPQFIFQYYEEEERQRGNFPDRFSGHQFPNYSSELNVNALLLGDSALYLCASSPRGAEVGEAFFGQGTRLTVV.

The gene calls are TRBV15 and TRBJ2-2; 10 bases fit TRBD2. The junction had 12 bases not matched to a gene; V was cut back by 3 bases and J by 8 bases. This CDR3 is 17 amino acids long. From germline, CDR1 is LNHNV and CDR2 YYDKDF (reference sequence). Written as DNA, the CDR3 is TGTGCCACCAGCAGGGTTCTAGCGGGGGCCCATGGGGGGGAGCTGTTTTTT. It yields the protein CATSRVLAGAHGGELFF.

The rearrangement links TRBV5-1 to TRBJ2-3, with 13 bases that match TRBD2. The germline V gene has CDR1 SGHRS and CDR2 YFSETQ. J was trimmed by 0 bases and V by 4 bases; bases with no gene match: 14. This CDR3 spans 20 amino acids. CDR3 amino acids: CASSPAGRGLAGLSTDTQYF. The CDR3 DNA reads TGCGCCAGCAGCCCAGCTGGACGGGGACTAGCGGGACTAAGCACAGATACGCAGTATTTT.

The CDR3 DNA sequence: TGTGCCAGCAGCCCAGACAGCTCCTACAATGAGCAGTTCTTC. Translation gives CASSPDSSYNEQFF. The chain joins TRBV5-4 to TRBJ2-1, with a possible D match to TRBD1 (5 bases). V lost 4 bases and J 0 bases, leaving 8 bases between the germline ends. Germline V gene data show CDR1 as SGHNT and CDR2 as YYREEE (reference sequence). The CDR3 loop spans 14 amino acids.

The rearrangement links TRBV18 to TRBJ2-2; possibly TRBD2 for D (6 bases). Trimming took 6 bases from V and 6 from J, leaving 20 bases between them. CDR1 and CDR2 from the germline V gene are KGHSH and LQKENI. The CDR3 contains 16 residues. The CDR3 sequence is CASSLFAGSEAGELFF. The CDR3 DNA reads TGTGCCAGCTCCCTCTTTGCGGGATCGGAGGCCGGGGAGCTGTTTTTT.

The chain links TRBV14 to TRBJ1-4; possibly TRBD1 for D (6 bases). CDR1 and CDR2 (germline): SGHDN, FVKESK. Trimming took 2 bases from V and 7 from J, leaving 17 bases between them. The CDR3 runs to 16 residues. The CDR3 DNA follows: TGTGCCAGCAGCCAATATAAGACAGGAGCCTTTGAAAAACTGTTTTTT. Its protein product is CASSQYKTGAFEKLFF.

The rearrangement links TRBV4-1 to TRBJ1-3, with D unclear. The CDR3 is 16 residues long. Germline V gives CDR1 MGHRA, CDR2 YSYEKL. The germline V and J ends were trimmed by 0 bases and 1 base, with 10 bases remaining between them. The CDR3 here is CASSQESTRSGNTIYF. For the CDR3, the DNA is TGCGCCAGCAGCCAAGAAAGTACGCGGTCTGGAAACACCATATATTTT.